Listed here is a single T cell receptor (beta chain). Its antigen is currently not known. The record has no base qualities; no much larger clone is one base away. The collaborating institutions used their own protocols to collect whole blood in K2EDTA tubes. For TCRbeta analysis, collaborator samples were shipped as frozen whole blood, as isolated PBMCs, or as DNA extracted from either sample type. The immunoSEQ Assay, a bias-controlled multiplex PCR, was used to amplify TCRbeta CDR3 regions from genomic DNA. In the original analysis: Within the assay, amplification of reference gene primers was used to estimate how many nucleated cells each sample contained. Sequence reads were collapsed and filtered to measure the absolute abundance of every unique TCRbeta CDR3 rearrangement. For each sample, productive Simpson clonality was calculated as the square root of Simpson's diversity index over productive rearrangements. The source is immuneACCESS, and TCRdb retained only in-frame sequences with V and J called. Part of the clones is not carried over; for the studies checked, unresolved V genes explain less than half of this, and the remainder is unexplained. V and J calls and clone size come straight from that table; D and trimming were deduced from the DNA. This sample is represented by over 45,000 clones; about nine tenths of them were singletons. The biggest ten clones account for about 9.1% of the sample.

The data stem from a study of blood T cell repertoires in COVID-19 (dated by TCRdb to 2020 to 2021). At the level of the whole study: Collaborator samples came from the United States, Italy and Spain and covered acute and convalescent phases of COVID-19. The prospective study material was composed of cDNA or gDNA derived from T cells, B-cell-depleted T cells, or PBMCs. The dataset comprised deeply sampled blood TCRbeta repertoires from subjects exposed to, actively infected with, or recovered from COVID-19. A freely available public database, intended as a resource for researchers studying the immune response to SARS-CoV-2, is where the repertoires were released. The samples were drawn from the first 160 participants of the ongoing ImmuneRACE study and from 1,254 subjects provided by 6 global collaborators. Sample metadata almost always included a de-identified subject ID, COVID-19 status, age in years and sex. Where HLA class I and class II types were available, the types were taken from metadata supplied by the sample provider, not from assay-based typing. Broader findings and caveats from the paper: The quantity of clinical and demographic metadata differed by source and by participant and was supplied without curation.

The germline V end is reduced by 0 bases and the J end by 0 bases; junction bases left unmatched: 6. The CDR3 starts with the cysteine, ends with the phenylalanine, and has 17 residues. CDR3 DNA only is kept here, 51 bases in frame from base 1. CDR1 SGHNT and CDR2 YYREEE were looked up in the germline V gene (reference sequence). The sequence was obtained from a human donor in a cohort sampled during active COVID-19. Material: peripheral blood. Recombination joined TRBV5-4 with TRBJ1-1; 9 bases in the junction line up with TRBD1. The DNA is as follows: TGTGCCAGCAGCTTGGCCGGGACAGGGAAAATGAACACTGAAGCTTTCTTT. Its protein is CASSLAGTGKMNTEAFF.